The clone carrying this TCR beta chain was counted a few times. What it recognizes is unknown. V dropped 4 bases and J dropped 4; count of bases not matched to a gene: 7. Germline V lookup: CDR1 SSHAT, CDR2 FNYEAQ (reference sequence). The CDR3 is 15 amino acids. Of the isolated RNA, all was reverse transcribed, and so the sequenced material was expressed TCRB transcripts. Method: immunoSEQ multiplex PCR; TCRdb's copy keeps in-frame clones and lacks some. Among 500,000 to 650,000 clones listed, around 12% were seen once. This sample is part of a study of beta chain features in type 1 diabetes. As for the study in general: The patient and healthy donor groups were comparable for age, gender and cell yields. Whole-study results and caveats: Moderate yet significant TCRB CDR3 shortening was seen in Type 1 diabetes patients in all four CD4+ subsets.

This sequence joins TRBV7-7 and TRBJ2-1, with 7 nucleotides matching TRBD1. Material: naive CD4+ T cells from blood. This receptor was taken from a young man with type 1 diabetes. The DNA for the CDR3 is TGTGCCAGCAGCTCGGGAAGGGGGCCTTACAATGAGCAGTTCTTC. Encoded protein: CASSSGRGPYNEQFF. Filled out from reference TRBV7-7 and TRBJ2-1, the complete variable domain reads GAGVSQSPRYKVTKRGQDVTLRCDPISSHATLYWYQQALGQGPEFLTYFNYEAQPDKSGLPSDRFSAERPEGSISTLTIQRTEQRDSAMYRCASSSGRGPYNEQFFGPGTRLTVL.